The next 29 T cell receptor beta chains were all read from a single sample in a study of blood T cell repertoires in COVID-19. Repertoires were generated with immunoSEQ multiplex PCR, while TCRdb's copy carries only in-frame clones and drops some. In the table there are 45,000 to 75,000 clones, roughly 88% of which are singletons. Sequencing used peripheral blood. The receptors derive from a man in his sixties with acute or convalescent COVID-19.

This clone was observed once. V usage is TRBV28 and J usage is TRBJ1-5; D call uncertain. Between the trimmed V and J ends, which lost 6 bases and 10 bases, there was a span of 13 bases. There are 12 residues in the CDR3. Germline assignment: CDR1 MDHEN and CDR2 SYDVKM. This CDR3 reads CASRSITQPQHF. The CDR3 region has the DNA TGTGCCAGCAGGTCAATCACTCAACCCCAGCATTTT.

As DNA, the CDR3 is TGCGCCAGCAGTGACAGGGGGCGGACAGATACGCAGTATTTT. Translating gives CASSDRGRTDTQYF. The chain employs TRBV10-2 and TRBJ2-3; TRBD1 matches at 8 bases. The junction had 2 bases not matched to a gene; V was cut back by 3 bases and J by 3 bases. This CDR3 contains 14 residues. Germline CDR1 reads WSHSY; CDR2 reads SAAADI.

The rearrangement uses TRBV4-2 and TRBJ2-3; the match to TRBD2 covers 11 bases. The CDR3 spans 15 residues. Unmatched junction bases numbered 1, after V lost 4 bases and J lost 1 base. Germline CDR1 is LGHNA and CDR2 is YNFKEQ. CDR3 DNA sequence: TGTGCCAGCAGCCCACTAGCGGGAGGCACAGATACGCAGTATTTT. Its protein product is CASSPLAGGTDTQYF.

The V and J genes are TRBV7-9 and TRBJ1-3; D ambiguous. Trimming took 3 bases from V and 4 from J, leaving 7 bases between them. This CDR3 comprises 13 residues. Germline CDR1 SEHNR, CDR2 FQNEAQ (reference sequence). CDR3 DNA sequence: TGTGCCAGCAGCTTTGAACTAGGAAACACCATATATTTT. This codes for CASSFELGNTIYF.

This chain joins TRBV28 and TRBJ1-2, with 12 bases identical to TRBD1. Germline V gene lookup returns CDR1 MDHEN and CDR2 SYDVKM. The CDR3 loop spans 19 amino acids. J lost 4 bases, V lost 6 bases, and 18 bases had no gene match. The CDR3 DNA sequence: TGTGCCAGCAGGCCCATGGCCGGGACAGGGGGCCGATCGTTCTATGGCTACACCTTC. It encodes CASRPMAGTGGRSFYGYTF.

This clone was detected only once. V usage is TRBV29-1 and J usage is TRBJ1-1; D gene uncertain. In germline, CDR1 is SQVTM, CDR2 ANQGSEA. Trimming pared 5 bases from V and 3 bases from J, leaving 4 bases between. The CDR3 contains 10 residues. CDR3 amino acids: CSVLHTEAFF. The CDR3 coding sequence is TGCAGCGTTCTACACACTGAAGCTTTCTTT.

This sequence joins TRBV6-1 and TRBJ2-7; D uncertain. The CDR3 extends over 15 amino acids. V shed 0 bases and J shed 1 base, with 10 bases lying between them. Germline lookup yields CDR1 MNHNS and CDR2 SASEGT. The CDR3 sequence: CASSEAHLVSYEQYF. The CDR3 DNA is TGTGCCAGCAGTGAAGCGCACCTAGTTTCCTACGAGCAGTACTTC.

The chain combines TRBV5-5 with TRBJ1-2; no reliable D call. Looked up from germline, CDR1 is SGHKS and CDR2 is YYEKEE (reference sequence). The CDR3 extends over 18 amino acids. The germline V and J ends were trimmed by 1 base and 7 bases, with 26 bases remaining between them. CDR3 DNA: TGTGCCAGCAGCTTGAGTGACTTCCGAGGCTTCAGCTTCGGTGGCTACACCTTC. Translating gives CASSLSDFRGFSFGGYTF.

The DNA for the CDR3 is TGCAGCGTTGATCAGGGATCCTATGGCTACACCTTC. As protein: CSVDQGSYGYTF. J is TRBJ1-2 and V is TRBV29-1; D perhaps matches TRBD1 (5 bases). This CDR3 is 12 amino acids long. Germline V gene data show CDR1 as SQVTM and CDR2 as ANQGSEA. V was shortened by 3 bases and J by 4 bases, with 9 bases between the two germline ends.

The V and J genes are TRBV28 and TRBJ2-7; 9 bases match TRBD2. V lost 3 bases to trimming and J lost 7 bases; unmatched junction nucleotides: 10. CDR1 is MDHEN and CDR2 is SYDVKM in the germline V gene. The CDR3 is 15 residues long. The CDR3 DNA reads TGTGCCAGCAGTTTTAATAGCGGGAGATCTGGGGAGCAGTACTTC. Translation: CASSFNSGRSGEQYF.

This chain uses TRBV18 with TRBJ2-2; TRBD2 is a possible D gene (6 bases). Trimming stripped 4 bases from V and 3 bases from J, with 12 bases between. There are 15 residues in the CDR3. Germline CDR1 is KGHSH and CDR2 is LQKENI. The CDR3 here is CASSLSSADTGELFF. The CDR3 DNA reads as TGTGCCAGCTCACTGTCTAGCGCCGACACCGGGGAGCTGTTTTTT.

The chain has TRBV15 and TRBJ2-2; TRBD2 is a possible D gene (5 bases). This CDR3 contains 14 residues. The ends were cut back, 2 bases at V and 5 bases at J, with 9 bases in the middle. From germline, CDR1 is LNHNV and CDR2 YYDKDF (reference sequence). CDR3 DNA: TGTGCCACCAGCAGACTCCTAGCAACCGGGGAGCTGTTTTTT. Translated, it gives CATSRLLATGELFF.

The V gene is TRBV4-1, the J gene TRBJ2-1; D is unclear. Between the trimmed V and J ends, which lost 3 bases and 6 bases, there was a span of 15 bases. CDR1 is MGHRA and CDR2 is YSYEKL in the germline V gene. The CDR3 is made up of 15 amino acids. The CDR3 sequence is CASSHLSAGRNEQFF. The DNA of the CDR3 is TGCGCCAGCAGCCACCTTTCGGCAGGCCGCAATGAGCAGTTCTTC.

The CDR3 region has the DNA TGTGCCAGCAGTCCCAACCGGGCTAGCGGGAACATTCAGTACTTC. Residues: CASSPNRASGNIQYF. The chain links TRBV6-5 to TRBJ2-4; TRBD2 aligns across 8 bases. The CDR3 length is 15 residues. The J segment lost 7 bases and the V segment lost 5 bases, leaving 10 bases of the junction unmatched. The germline V gene encodes CDR1 MNHEY and CDR2 SVGAGI.

This chain uses TRBV5-1 with TRBJ2-7; TRBD1 agrees at 10 bases. CDR1 is SGHRS and CDR2 is YFSETQ in the germline V gene. This CDR3 has 15 amino acids. With 1 base clipped from V and 1 base from J, the junction kept 2 bases outside the gene matches. Here the CDR3 DNA reads TGCGCCAGCAGCTTGCTGGGACAGGGGTCCTACGAGCAGTACTTC. Its translation is CASSLLGQGSYEQYF.

This rearrangement joins TRBV13 to TRBJ1-1; perhaps TRBD1 as D (5 bases). This CDR3 has 14 residues. V lost 8 bases to trimming and J lost 0 bases, with 13 bases between them. Per germline, CDR1 PRHDT and CDR2 FYEKMQ (reference sequence). The chain's CDR3 is CASALGTLNTEAFF. CDR3 DNA sequence: TGTGCCAGCGCCCTCGGGACTCTGAACACTGAAGCTTTCTTT.

The V and J genes are TRBV10-3 and TRBJ2-4, with 7 bases lining up with TRBD1. Trimming cost V 10 bases and J 0 bases; bases outside gene matches: 6. Germline CDR1 and CDR2: ENHRY and SYGVKD. This CDR3 has 14 amino acids. CDR3 region: CATRDSLAKNIQYF. The CDR3, as DNA: TGTGCCACCCGGGACAGTTTAGCCAAAAACATTCAGTACTTC.

The gene calls are TRBV12-5 and TRBJ2-2; D might be TRBD2 (6 bases). Per the germline V gene, CDR1 is LGHNT and CDR2 is FRNRAP. This CDR3 region has 18 residues. V was cut by 0 bases and J by 4 bases, with 18 bases left in between. The CDR3 DNA is TGTGCTAGTGGTTTGGTTTATACTTCGACAGCGGGCACCGGGGAGCTGTTTTTT. This encodes CASGLVYTSTAGTGELFF.

The rearrangement uses TRBV28 and TRBJ1-1; D unresolved. CDR1 and CDR2 from the germline V gene are MDHEN and SYDVKM. The CDR3 contains 17 residues. Trimming removed 4 bases at V and 2 bases at J, with 20 bases between. CDR3 amino acids: CASSSPVRLRGNTEAFF. In nucleotides, the CDR3 is TGTGCCAGCAGTTCCCCTGTTCGTCTCCGGGGAAACACTGAAGCTTTCTTT.

The CDR3 nucleotides are TGTGCCAGCAGCTTAAGACCGGGACAGGGCTATAATTCACCCCTCCACTTT. It specifies CASSLRPGQGYNSPLHF. The chain is built from TRBV11-2 and TRBJ1-6; TRBD1 matches 9 bases. Losses at the gene ends were 2 bases for V and 3 bases for J; bases not matched to a gene: 5. This CDR3 region has 17 residues. The germline V gene has CDR1 SGHAT and CDR2 FQNNGV.

This clone was recorded only once. This sequence joins TRBV29-1 and TRBJ1-3; possible D gene TRBD1, 5 bases. Deletions cut 5 bases from V and 0 bases from J, with 14 bases between. This CDR3 has 15 residues. Germline V gives CDR1 SQVTM, CDR2 ANQGSEA. The DNA of the CDR3 is TGCAGCGTTCCCCGCGGGGCGAACTCTGGAAACACCATATATTTT. Its translation is CSVPRGANSGNTIYF.

J is TRBJ2-1 and V is TRBV6-5; 7 nucleotides match TRBD1. The CDR3 loop spans 15 amino acids. Trimming cost V 6 bases and J 0 bases; bases outside gene matches: 5. Germline V CDR1 and CDR2: MNHEY, SVGAGI. The CDR3 sequence: CASSTGQSSYNEQFF. CDR3 bases: TGTGCCAGCAGCACGGGACAGAGCTCCTACAATGAGCAGTTCTTC.

The V and J genes are TRBV6-4 and TRBJ2-4; weak D call: TRBD2 (5 bases). V was trimmed by 3 bases and J by 0 bases, leaving 18 bases between them. Germline V CDR1 and CDR2: MRHNA, SNTAGT. The CDR3 contains 18 residues. CDR3 DNA: TGTGCCAGCAGTGAACCCACGGGGTCAGCCCTAGCCAAAAACATTCAGTACTTC. Its translation: CASSEPTGSALAKNIQYF.

This sequence joins TRBV27 and TRBJ2-2; tentatively, D is TRBD1 (6 bases). V was cut by 5 bases and J by 12 bases, with 19 bases left in between. CDR1 and CDR2 from the germline V gene are MNHEY and SMNVEV (reference sequence). There are 14 residues in the CDR3. The CDR3 DNA sequence: TGTGCCAGCAGTCCCTACGCAGGGGTTTCGAAGCTGTTTTTT. Translated, it gives CASSPYAGVSKLFF.

The chain combines TRBV30 with TRBJ2-1, with D tentatively TRBD2 (6 bases). Trimming stripped 4 bases from V and 8 bases from J, with 12 bases between. Germline V gene data show CDR1 as GTSNPN and CDR2 as SVGIG (reference sequence). The CDR3 extends over 12 amino acids. The CDR3 DNA follows: TGTGCCTGGAATCCGGGACTCTATGAGCAGTTCTTC. This translates into CAWNPGLYEQFF.

V is TRBV19 and J is TRBJ2-1; 8 nucleotides line up with TRBD2. Germline V lookup: CDR1 LNHDA, CDR2 SQIVND (reference sequence). The CDR3 sequence is 15 residues long. Trimming removed 3 bases from V and 3 bases from J; junction bases left unmatched: 4. This CDR3 is CASSISGGGYNEQFF. The CDR3, as DNA: TGTGCCAGTAGTATTTCGGGAGGGGGCTACAATGAGCAGTTCTTC.

The J gene is TRBJ2-7, the V gene TRBV28; D call uncertain. The CDR3 covers 14 residues. The V and J ends lost 10 bases and 3 bases respectively, with 19 bases between them. In germline, CDR1 is MDHEN, CDR2 SYDVKM. CDR3: CAISSGQTLYEQYF. CDR3 sequence (DNA): TGTGCCATCAGCAGTGGGCAAACCCTCTACGAGCAGTACTTC.

This clone was seen more than once but under ten times. V usage is TRBV6-5 and J usage is TRBJ2-3; D may be TRBD2 (5 bases). Trimming took off 5 bases at V and 4 bases at J, with 16 bases between the two ends. The germline V gene has CDR1 MNHEY and CDR2 SVGAGI. CDR3 size: 15 residues. CDR3: CASSQRTVVADTQYF. The CDR3 DNA reads as TGTGCCAGCAGTCAACGGACTGTTGTCGCAGATACGCAGTATTTT.

The gene calls are TRBV28 and TRBJ2-5, with a tentative D call TRBD1 (6 bases). V lost 5 bases to trimming and J lost 2 bases, with 12 bases between them. Germline CDR1 reads MDHEN; CDR2 reads SYDVKM. The CDR3 is 14 residues long. CDR3: CASSLQQGQETQYF. CDR3 bases: TGTGCCAGCAGTCTCCAACAGGGACAAGAGACCCAGTACTTC.